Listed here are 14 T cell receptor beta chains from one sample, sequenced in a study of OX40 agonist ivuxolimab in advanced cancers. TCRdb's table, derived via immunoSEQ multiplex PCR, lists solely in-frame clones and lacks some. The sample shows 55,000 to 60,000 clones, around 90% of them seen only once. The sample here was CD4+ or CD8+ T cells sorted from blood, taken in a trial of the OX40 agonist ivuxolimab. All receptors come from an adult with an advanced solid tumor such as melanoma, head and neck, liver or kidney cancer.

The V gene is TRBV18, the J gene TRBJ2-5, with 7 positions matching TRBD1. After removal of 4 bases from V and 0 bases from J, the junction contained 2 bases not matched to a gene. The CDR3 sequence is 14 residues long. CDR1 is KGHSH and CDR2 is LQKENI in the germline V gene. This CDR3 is CASSLQGNQETQYF. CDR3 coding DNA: TGTGCCAGCTCACTACAGGGGAACCAAGAGACCCAGTACTTC.

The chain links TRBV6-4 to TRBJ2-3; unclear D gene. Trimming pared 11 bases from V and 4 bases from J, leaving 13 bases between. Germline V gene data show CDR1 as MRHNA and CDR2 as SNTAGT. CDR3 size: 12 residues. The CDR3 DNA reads TGTGCCCGCCTCATTGTCCCAGATACGCAGTATTTT. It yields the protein CARLIVPDTQYF.

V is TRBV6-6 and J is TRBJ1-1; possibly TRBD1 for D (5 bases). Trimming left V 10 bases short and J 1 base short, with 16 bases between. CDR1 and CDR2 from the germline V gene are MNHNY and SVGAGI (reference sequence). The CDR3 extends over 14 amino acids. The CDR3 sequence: CATTISTENTEAFF. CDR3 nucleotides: TGTGCCACCACAATTTCGACAGAGAACACTGAAGCTTTCTTT.

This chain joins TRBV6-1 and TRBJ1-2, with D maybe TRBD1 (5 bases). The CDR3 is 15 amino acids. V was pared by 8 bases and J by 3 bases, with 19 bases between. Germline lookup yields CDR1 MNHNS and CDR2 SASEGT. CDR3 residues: CASLKGFRGHYGYTF. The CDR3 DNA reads TGTGCCAGCCTAAAGGGGTTCCGGGGTCACTATGGCTACACCTTC.

Here the CDR3 reads CASVIGGTRGYTF. CDR3 sequence (DNA): TGTGCCAGCGTCATCGGCGGGACACGTGGCTACACCTTC. This chain joins TRBV28 and TRBJ1-2; possible D gene TRBD1, 6 bases. This CDR3 has 13 residues. Germline values: CDR1 MDHEN, CDR2 SYDVKM. V dropped 8 bases and J dropped 7 bases, with 17 bases sitting between them.

The CDR3 here is CASSSTGIAGGSTDTQYF. For the CDR3, the DNA is TGCGCCAGCAGCTCCACAGGGATAGCGGGGGGCAGCACAGATACGCAGTATTTT. The rearrangement joins TRBV5-1 to TRBJ2-3, with 10 bases that match TRBD2. The germline gives CDR1 SGHRS, CDR2 YFSETQ. Trimming at V came to 3 bases and at J to 0 bases, leaving 10 bases not matched to a gene. The CDR3 consists of 18 residues.

CDR3 residues: CASSLNSALGETQYF. The CDR3 bases are TGTGCCAGCAGTTTGAACTCAGCCCTAGGGGAGACCCAGTACTTC. The rearrangement joins TRBV27 to TRBJ2-5; D not resolved. V lost 3 bases and J 5 bases, leaving 16 bases between the germline ends. The CDR3 consists of 15 residues. Germline V gene lookup returns CDR1 MNHEY and CDR2 SMNVEV (reference sequence).

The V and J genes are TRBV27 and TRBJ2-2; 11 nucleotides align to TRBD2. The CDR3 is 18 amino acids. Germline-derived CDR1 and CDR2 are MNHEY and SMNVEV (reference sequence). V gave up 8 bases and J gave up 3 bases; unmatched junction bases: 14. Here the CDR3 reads CASRPGLAGGSYTGELFF. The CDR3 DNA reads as TGTGCCAGCCGGCCCGGGCTAGCGGGAGGTAGTTACACCGGGGAGCTGTTTTTT.

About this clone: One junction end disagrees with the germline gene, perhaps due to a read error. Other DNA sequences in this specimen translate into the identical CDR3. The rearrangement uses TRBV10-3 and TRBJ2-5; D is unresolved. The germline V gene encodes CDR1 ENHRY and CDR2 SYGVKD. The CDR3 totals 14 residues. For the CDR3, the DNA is TGTGCCATCAGTGATGGGCAGAATGAAGAAACCCAGTACTTC. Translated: CAISDGQNEETQYF.

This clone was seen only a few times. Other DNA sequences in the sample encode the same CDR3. The CDR3 reads CASSLGRGLEGYTF. In DNA form, the CDR3 reads TGCGCCAGCAGCTTGGGAAGGGGGCTGGAGGGCTACACCTTC. J is TRBJ1-2 and V is TRBV5-1, with 7 nucleotides matching TRBD1. V was pared by 0 bases and J by 8 bases, with 7 bases of the junction left unmatched. Germline CDR1 reads SGHRS; CDR2 reads YFSETQ. The CDR3 length is 14 residues. The full variable domain, its missing parts supplied by reference TRBV5-1 and TRBJ1-2, is KAGVTQTPRYLIKTRGQQVTLSCSPISGHRSVSWYQQTPGQGLQFLFEYFSETQRNKGNFPGRFSGRQFSNSRSEMNVSTLELGDSALYLCASSLGRGLEGYTFGSGTRLTVV.

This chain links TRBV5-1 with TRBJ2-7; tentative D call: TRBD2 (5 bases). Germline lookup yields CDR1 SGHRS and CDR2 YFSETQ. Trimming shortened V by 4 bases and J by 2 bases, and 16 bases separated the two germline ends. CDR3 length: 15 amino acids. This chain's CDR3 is CASSTLLAGAYEQYF. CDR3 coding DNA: TGCGCCAGCAGCACCTTGCTCGCGGGTGCCTACGAGCAGTACTTC.

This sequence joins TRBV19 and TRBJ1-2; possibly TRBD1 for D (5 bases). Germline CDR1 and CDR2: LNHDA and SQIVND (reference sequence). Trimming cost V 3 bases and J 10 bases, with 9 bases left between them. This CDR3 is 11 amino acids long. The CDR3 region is CASSIETDYTF. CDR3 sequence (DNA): TGTGCCAGTAGTATCGAGACAGACTACACCTTC.

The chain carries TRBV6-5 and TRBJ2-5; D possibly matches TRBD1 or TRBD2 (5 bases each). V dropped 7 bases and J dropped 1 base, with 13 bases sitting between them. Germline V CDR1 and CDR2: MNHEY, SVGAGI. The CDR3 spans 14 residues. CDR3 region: CASTPGALQETQYF. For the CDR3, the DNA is TGTGCCAGCACCCCCGGGGCGCTCCAAGAGACCCAGTACTTC.

CDR3 sequence (DNA): TGTGCCAGCAGTTTCCAGATCAGCTCCTACGAGCAGTACTTC. It encodes CASSFQISSYEQYF. The chain couples TRBV27 to TRBJ2-7; no definite D call. Germline V lookup: CDR1 MNHEY, CDR2 SMNVEV (reference sequence). V was trimmed by 3 bases and J by 0 bases, leaving 9 bases between them. The CDR3 length is 14 residues.